A selection of T cell receptor beta chains follows, all from one sample in a study of shared clonotypes between healthy human individuals. Only in-frame clones appear in the TCRdb table, and some are missing; sequencing was by immunoSEQ multiplex PCR. The table includes about 1 million clones, approximately 72% detected once. Sequencing input: memory CD4+ T cells sorted from blood. These receptors came from a man younger than 30 in good health. CDR3s include the opening cysteine and the closing phenylalanine or tryptophan. The D gene is left open where the match is weak. Clone size is stated in some rows and not others, as once, few, many or a class when expanded.

D	V	length	J	size	DNA	CDR3
TRBD1	TRBV11-2	14	TRBJ2-7	NA	TGTGCCAGCAGCTTGGGGGGACAGGGAGGCGAGCAGTACTTC	CASSLGGQGGEQYF
NA	TRBV7-2	11	TRBJ2-7	many	TGTGCCAGCAGCGAGAAGTACGAGCAGTACTTC	CASSEKYEQYF
TRBD1	TRBV6-1	14	TRBJ2-1	NA	TGTGCCTCCCGCCGGGACAGGGTAGACAATGAGCAGTTCTTC	CASRRDRVDNEQFF
TRBD2	TRBV5-1	14	TRBJ2-7	once	TGCGCCAGCAGCCCGGGGGGAACCCTCTACGAGCAGTACTTC	CASSPGGTLYEQYF
TRBD1	TRBV10-1	15	TRBJ1-1	NA	TGCGCCAGCAGCAAAAGAACAGGGGGGGACACTGAAGCTTTCTTT	CASSKRTGGDTEAFF
NA	TRBV9	15	TRBJ2-7	NA	TGTGCCAGCAGCCGAGGTGGCACCCTCCCGTACGAGCAGTACTTC	CASSRGGTLPYEQYF
NA	TRBV29-1	15	TRBJ2-7	NA	TGCAGCGTTGCCCGACTCAGCGGAAATTCCTACGAGCAGTACTTC	CSVARLSGNSYEQYF
TRBD1	TRBV4-1	18	TRBJ2-7	NA	TGCGCCAGCAGCCAATCTGGACAGGCCAACTTGCCCCGCGGGGAGCAGTACTTC	CASSQSGQANLPRGEQYF
NA	TRBV29-1	14	TRBJ2-6	NA	TGCAGCGTTGTGGGGGGCACTGGGGCCAACGTCCTGACTTTC	CSVVGGTGANVLTF
NA	TRBV28	16	TRBJ1-5	NA	TGTGCCAGCAGTTTTATCCGGACAATGAGCAATCAGCCCCAGCATTTT	CASSFIRTMSNQPQHF
NA	TRBV19	16	TRBJ1-1	NA	TGTGCCAGTAGTACGAGGCAGGGGCTGGTGAACACTGAAGCTTTCTTT	CASSTRQGLVNTEAFF
NA	TRBV30	15	TRBJ1-4	NA	TGTGCCTGGAGTGTCGGGCTCCGGTCCTGGGAAAAACTGTTTTTT	CAWSVGLRSWEKLFF
TRBD1	TRBV7-2	15	TRBJ1-2	once	TGTGCCAGCAGCCCGGGACAGGGACGGGTCTATGGCTACACCTTC	CASSPGQGRVYGYTF
NA	TRBV10-3	13	TRBJ1-2	NA	TGTGCCATCAGTGAGTCGAGGGGCTATGGCTACACCTTC	CAISESRGYGYTF
NA	TRBV6-6	14	TRBJ2-7	few	TGTGCCAGCAGTTACCAGGGGGGAGAGAGGGAGCAGTACTTC	CASSYQGGEREQYF
NA	TRBV9	15	TRBJ2-6	NA	TGTGCCAGCAGCGTAGGGGTTTCTGGGGCCAACGTCCTGACTTTC	CASSVGVSGANVLTF
TRBD1	TRBV4-1	15	TRBJ1-3	NA	TGCGCCAGCAGCAGGGGGCCTATCTCTGGAAACACCATATATTTT	CASSRGPISGNTIYF
NA	TRBV19	14	TRBJ1-4	NA	TGTGCCAGTAGCCCCGGACAGAAAGGGGAAAAACTGTTTTTT	CASSPGQKGEKLFF
NA	TRBV5-6	12	TRBJ2-7	NA	TGTGCCAGCAGCTTCGGACAGTACGAGCAGTACTTC	CASSFGQYEQYF
TRBD1	TRBV28	15	TRBJ2-3	once	TGTGCCAGCAGTTTTCGGACAGGGAGCACAGATACGCAGTATTTT	CASSFRTGSTDTQYF
TRBD2	TRBV7-9	15	TRBJ2-3	NA	TGTGCCAGCAGCTTAAGGCGGGAGCTTACAGATACGCAGTATTTT	CASSLRRELTDTQYF
NA	TRBV19	15	TRBJ1-1	NA	TGTGCCAGTAGTTCCCGGGGCCTTGGGGGGACTGAAGCTTTCTTT	CASSSRGLGGTEAFF
NA	TRBV4-3	15	TRBJ1-1	NA	TGCGCCAGCAGCCAAGATTGGGGGCAGATCACTGAAGCTTTCTTT	CASSQDWGQITEAFF
TRBD1	TRBV7-9	14	TRBJ2-7	NA	TGTGCCAGCAGCAAGGGGGCCGGAGGCGGGGAGCAGTACTTC	CASSKGAGGGEQYF
TRBD1	TRBV30	15	TRBJ1-6	NA	TGTGCCGGAGATGCGGGACAGGGATTCAATTCACCCCTCCACTTT	CAGDAGQGFNSPLHF